Below are 20 T cell receptor beta chains sequenced from a single sample in a study of T-cell memory formation after mild COVID-19. TCRdb used MiXCR to reprocess the 5' RACE reads, holding one entry per CDR3 protein. This sample carries some 120,000 distinct CDR3 sequences, about 15% of them seen once, and the ten largest clones take roughly 5%. The sequenced sample consisted of PBMCs or a T cell subset sorted from them (not recorded which). Receptors originate from a young man who had mild COVID-19 (a few samples of this study predate the infection). Cell type and time point are not known.

This clonotype was seen just once. This chain uses TRBV7-2 with TRBJ2-2; D possibly corresponds to TRBD2 (6 bases). The V and J ends lost 5 bases and 0 bases respectively, with 10 bases between them. From germline, CDR1 is SGHTA and CDR2 FQGNSA. This CDR3 contains 15 residues. The CDR3 here is CASSHGGANTGELFF. CDR3 bases: TGTGCCAGCAGCCACGGGGGAGCGAACACCGGGGAGCTGTTTTTT. Looking up the rest from reference TRBV7-2 and TRBJ2-2 gives the full variable domain: GAGVSQSPSNKVTEKGKDVELRCDPISGHTALYWYRQSLGQGLEFLIYFQGNSAPDKSGLPSDRFSAERTGGSVSTLTIQRTQQEDSAVYLCASSHGGANTGELFFGEGSRLTVL.

This clonotype was counted only a few times. The chain carries TRBV6-5 and TRBJ2-1, with 12 positions matching TRBD2. CDR1 and CDR2 from the germline V gene are MNHEY and SVGAGI. This CDR3 spans 15 amino acids. Trimming removed 6 bases from V and 7 bases from J; junction bases left unmatched: 7. The CDR3 loop reads CASRPGLAGLNEQFF. In DNA form, the CDR3 reads TGTGCCAGCAGACCCGGACTAGCGGGGTTAAATGAGCAGTTCTTC.

This sequence joins TRBV20-1 and TRBJ1-1; D might be TRBD1 (5 bases). The V gene's germline CDR1 is DFQATT and CDR2 SNEGSKA (reference sequence). Trimming cost V 6 bases and J 1 base, with 12 bases left between them. This CDR3 is 13 amino acids long. CDR3 residues: CSARADENTEAFF. As DNA, the CDR3 is TGCAGTGCCAGGGCTGATGAGAACACTGAAGCTTTCTTT.

This clonotype was counted a few times. The rearrangement joins TRBV5-1 to TRBJ2-5; D is possibly TRBD1 or TRBD2 (5 bases each). The germline V and J ends were trimmed by 0 bases and 5 bases, with 23 bases remaining between them. Germline V lookup: CDR1 SGHRS, CDR2 YFSETQ. The CDR3 is 18 residues long. CDR3 sequence: CASSLAGALSRRGETQYF. The CDR3 nucleotides read TGCGCCAGCAGCTTGGCCGGGGCGCTGTCGCGAAGAGGGGAGACCCAGTACTTC. Supplemented by reference TRBV5-1 and TRBJ2-5, the full variable domain reads KAGVTQTPRYLIKTRGQQVTLSCSPISGHRSVSWYQQTPGQGLQFLFEYFSETQRNKGNFPGRFSGRQFSNSRSEMNVSTLELGDSALYLCASSLAGALSRRGETQYFGPGTRLLVL.

The genes are TRBV28 and TRBJ1-6; D perhaps matches TRBD1 (5 bases). This CDR3 is built from 18 residues. Trimming stripped 2 bases from V and 5 bases from J, with 19 bases between. Germline CDR1 MDHEN, CDR2 SYDVKM. The CDR3 nucleotides are TGTGCCAGCAGTTTAACCCGGTGGGGGGTCGTCGATAATTCACCCCTCCACTTT. Amino acids: CASSLTRWGVVDNSPLHF.

This clonotype was seen many times. The genes are TRBV5-1 and TRBJ2-3; D might be TRBD2 (7 bases). V was pared by 0 bases and J by 6 bases, with 11 bases between. Germline CDR1 is SGHRS and CDR2 is YFSETQ. The CDR3 sequence is 14 residues long. The CDR3 loop reads CASSLAWGGDTQYF. CDR3 sequence (DNA): TGCGCCAGCAGCTTGGCCTGGGGGGGCGATACGCAGTATTTT.

The chain recombines TRBV15 with TRBJ2-2; a weak D match, TRBD2 (5 bases). Trimming removed 8 bases at V and 4 bases at J, with 23 bases between. From germline, CDR1 is LNHNV and CDR2 YYDKDF (reference sequence). The CDR3 totals 17 residues. The DNA of the CDR3 is TGTGCCACCGGTGGACTCCACCGGGCCGCTTTCACCGGGGAGCTGTTTTTT. Translation gives CATGGLHRAAFTGELFF.

In this sample, this clonotype turned up a few times. The chain uses TRBV12-3 or TRBV12-4 and TRBJ2-3, with 8 bases fitting TRBD1. The length of the CDR3 is 13 residues. The J segment lost 7 bases and the V segment lost 6 bases, leaving 6 bases of the junction unmatched. The CDR3: CASSRDRLYTQYF. In DNA form, the CDR3 reads TGTGCCAGCAGCCGGGACAGGCTTTATACGCAGTATTTT.

This clonotype has only a few counts. The V and J genes are TRBV12-3 or TRBV12-4 and TRBJ1-1; D is unresolved. The length of the CDR3 is 13 residues. V was trimmed by 3 bases and J by 3 bases, leaving 8 bases between them. This chain's CDR3 is CASSFRAYTEAFF. CDR3 coding DNA: TGTGCCAGCAGTTTTCGGGCGTACACTGAAGCTTTCTTT.

This clonotype has only a few counts. The chain uses TRBV29-1 and TRBJ2-3, with 7 bases fitting TRBD1. This CDR3 spans 13 amino acids. V trimming: 6 bases; J trimming: 0 bases; junction bases outside the gene matches: 3. The germline V gene has CDR1 SQVTM and CDR2 ANQGSEA. CDR3 sequence reads: CSVADRSTDTQYF. CDR3 DNA sequence: TGCAGCGTCGCGGACAGGAGCACAGATACGCAGTATTTT.

This clonotype came up a few times. The chain has TRBV5-6 and TRBJ2-3, with TRBD2 identical over 9 bases. The CDR3 covers 15 residues. V trimming: 3 bases; J trimming: 3 bases; junction bases outside the gene matches: 5. Germline assignment: CDR1 SGHDT and CDR2 YYEEEE. CDR3 in amino acids: CASSYPAGGTDTQYF. Here the CDR3 DNA reads TGTGCCAGCAGCTACCCCGCGGGGGGGACAGATACGCAGTATTTT.

This clonotype has a handful of counts. The chain joins TRBV6-2 or TRBV6-3 to TRBJ1-5, with a weak D call TRBD1 (5 bases). The germline V gene encodes CDR1 MNHEY and CDR2 SVGEGT. The CDR3 sequence is 14 residues long. V gave up 1 base and J gave up 11 bases, with 15 bases separating them. For the CDR3, the DNA is TGTGCCAGCAGTTACTTCGCCGACAGCAGGTCCCAGCATTTT. This sequence encodes CASSYFADSRSQHF.

The chain links TRBV4-3 to TRBJ2-1; D gene ambiguous. The CDR3 loop spans 14 amino acids. The germline gives CDR1 LGHNA, CDR2 YSLEER. Trimming took off 0 bases at V and 10 bases at J, with 13 bases between the two ends. This CDR3 is CASSQDKGAAEQFF. For the CDR3, the DNA is TGCGCCAGCAGCCAAGATAAAGGCGCGGCCGAGCAGTTCTTC.

The V gene is TRBV7-2, the J gene TRBJ1-1, with a possible D match to TRBD1 (6 bases). The length of the CDR3 is 11 residues. CDR1 SGHTA and CDR2 FQGNSA come from the germline V gene. The CDR3 DNA is TGTTTGGGGGGCAAGAACACTGAAGCTTTCTTT. Translation: CLGGKNTEAFF. The whole variable domain, remainder taken from reference TRBV7-2 and TRBJ1-1, is GAGVSQSPSNKVTEKGKDVELRCDPISGHTALYWYRQSLGQGLEFLIYFQGNSAPDKSGLPSDRFSAERTGGSVSTLTIQRTQQEDSAVYLCLGGKNTEAFFGQGTRLTVV.

This clonotype has more than one count but fewer than ten. The chain has TRBV7-2 and TRBJ2-4; D is tentatively TRBD1 or TRBD2 (6 bases each). CDR1 and CDR2 from the germline V gene are SGHTA and FQGNSA. The CDR3 consists of 17 residues. V was shortened by 2 bases and J by 5 bases, with 19 bases between the two germline ends. In DNA form, the CDR3 reads TGTGCCAGCAGCTTAACGCCGGGGGCCCAGCTCGAAAACATTCAGTACTTC. Its translation is CASSLTPGAQLENIQYF.

The rearrangement links TRBV9 to TRBJ2-2; D possibly matches TRBD1 or TRBD2 (6 bases each). V lost 0 bases, J lost 6 bases, and 18 bases lay in between. In germline, CDR1 is SGDLS, CDR2 YYNGEE. This CDR3 region has 17 residues. CDR3 sequence: CASSVVTGADYAGELFF. The CDR3 DNA reads TGTGCCAGCAGCGTAGTTACGGGGGCGGATTACGCCGGGGAGCTGTTTTTT.

This clonotype has more than one count but fewer than ten. Written as DNA, the CDR3 is TGCGCCAGCAGTGAATTGATCTACACTGAAGCTTTCTTT. This sequence encodes CASSELIYTEAFF. V is TRBV10-1 and J is TRBJ1-1; D not resolved. The CDR3 length is 13 residues. Germline CDR1 is WNHNN and CDR2 is SYGVQD (reference sequence). V lost 3 bases to trimming and J lost 3 bases, with 8 bases between them.

This clonotype was counted at least ten times. The V and J genes are TRBV29-1 and TRBJ2-5; D might be TRBD2 (6 bases). Deletions cut 4 bases from V and 3 bases from J, with 9 bases between. CDR1 and CDR2 (germline): SQVTM, ANQGSEA. This CDR3 has 12 residues. CDR3 DNA sequence: TGCAGCGTTGTCCCGGGGGAAGAGACCCAGTACTTC. Translating it yields CSVVPGEETQYF.

There are a few counts of this clonotype. The CDR3 reads CASSYAAGANVLTF. In DNA, the CDR3 is TGTGCCAGCAGTTATGCGGCAGGGGCCAACGTCCTGACTTTC. V usage is TRBV6-2 or TRBV6-3 and J usage is TRBJ2-6; D call uncertain. Germline values: CDR1 MNHEY, CDR2 SVGEGT. V lost 3 bases to trimming and J lost 4 bases, with 7 bases between them. The CDR3 runs 14 residues.

This clonotype was seen a handful of times. The chain has TRBV7-2 and TRBJ1-6; 7 bases line up with TRBD1. The CDR3 loop spans 12 amino acids. Trimming cost V 5 bases and J 11 bases; bases outside gene matches: 3. CDR1 is SGHTA and CDR2 is FQGNSA in the germline V gene. The CDR3 coding sequence is TGTGCCAGCAGCATACAGGGGACACCCCTCCACTTT. Protein sequence: CASSIQGTPLHF.